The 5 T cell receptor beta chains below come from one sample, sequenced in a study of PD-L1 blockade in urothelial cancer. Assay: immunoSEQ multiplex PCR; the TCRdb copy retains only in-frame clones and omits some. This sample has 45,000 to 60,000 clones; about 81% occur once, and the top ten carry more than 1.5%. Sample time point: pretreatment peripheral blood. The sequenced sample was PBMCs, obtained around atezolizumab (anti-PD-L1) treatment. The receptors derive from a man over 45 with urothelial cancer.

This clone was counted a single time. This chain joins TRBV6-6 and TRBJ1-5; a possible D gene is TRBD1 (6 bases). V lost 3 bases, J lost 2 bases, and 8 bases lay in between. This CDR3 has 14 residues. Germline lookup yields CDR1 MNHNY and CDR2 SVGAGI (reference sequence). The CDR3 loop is CASSYWTGNQPQHF. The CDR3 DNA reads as TGTGCCAGCAGTTATTGGACAGGCAATCAGCCCCAGCATTTT.

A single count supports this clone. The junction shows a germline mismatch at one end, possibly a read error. CDR3: CASSLGTSGAQTQYF. The DNA of the CDR3 is TGTGCTAGCAGCTTAGGGACTAGCGGGGCCCAGACCCAGTACTTC. J is TRBJ2-5 and V is TRBV7-7; 13 nucleotides line up with TRBD2. The germline gives CDR1 SSHAT, CDR2 FNYEAQ (reference sequence). This CDR3 is built from 15 residues.

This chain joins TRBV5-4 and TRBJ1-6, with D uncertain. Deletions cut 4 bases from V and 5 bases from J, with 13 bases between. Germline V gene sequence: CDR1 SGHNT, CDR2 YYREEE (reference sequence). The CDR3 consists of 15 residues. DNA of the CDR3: TGTGCCAGCAGCGGCCCCGCGGGAAATAATTCACCCCTCCACTTT. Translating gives CASSGPAGNNSPLHF.

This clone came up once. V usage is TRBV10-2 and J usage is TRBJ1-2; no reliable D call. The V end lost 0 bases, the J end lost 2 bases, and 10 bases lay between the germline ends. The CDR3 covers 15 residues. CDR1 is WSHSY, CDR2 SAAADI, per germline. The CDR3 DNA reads TGCGCCAGCAGTGAGTCGATCGCGGGAAACTATGGCTACACCTTC. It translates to CASSESIAGNYGYTF.

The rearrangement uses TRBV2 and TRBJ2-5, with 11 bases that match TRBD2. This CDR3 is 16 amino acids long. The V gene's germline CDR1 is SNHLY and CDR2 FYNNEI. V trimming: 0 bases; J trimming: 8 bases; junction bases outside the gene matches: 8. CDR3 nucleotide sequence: TGTGCCAGCAGTGAAGCGGTTACTAGCGGGGGCTCAACCCAGTACTTC. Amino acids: CASSEAVTSGGSTQYF.